This entry is about one TCR beta chain. Its antigen is still unknown. CDR1 is SGHRS, CDR2 YFSETQ, per germline. The CDR3 is 16 amino acids. V was clipped by 4 bases and J by 6 bases; unmatched bases: 12. Measured with immunoSEQ multiplex PCR; TCRdb has only the in-frame clones, and not every one. This sample has over 70,000 clones, with around 85% found just once. The sample belongs to a study of T cell responses to AZD1222 COVID-19 vaccine. General study points: Spike-specific TCR depth and breadth grew after two AZD1222 doses. Females made up more of the donors, who were largely white British, and clonal diversity may have come out too low. The study found vaccine-associated CD4 TCRs spanning spike, dominant at 160-218 and 743-854. Reports say nearly half of spike-specific TCRs go after unmutated variant regions.

The sample here was peripheral blood, taken on day 0 of AZD1222 vaccination. This sequence was found in an adult in good health. The chain carries TRBV5-1 and TRBJ2-1, with 8 bases lining up with TRBD2. CDR3 loop: CASSATGLVGTNEQFF. CDR3 sequence (DNA): TGCGCCAGCAGCGCCACGGGACTAGTAGGGACCAATGAGCAGTTCTTC.